This TCR beta chain was identified during a study of cytomegalovirus exposure and HLA in healthy donors. The wider study: Earlier work reported 100 million or so unique TCR beta sequences from 180 million or so T cells. General study findings and limits: Many donors carried some public TCRs, although rarity characterized most TCR sequences. Researchers reported that three CMV-associated chains were confirmed in vitro as CMV antigen-specific. Several V segments, TRBV6-2 and TRBV6-3 among them, could not be told apart and were dropped.

The PCR used 60 Vbeta and 13 Jbeta primers. TCRdb keeps only in-frame clones here, not all; method: immunoSEQ multiplex PCR. The sample lists 85,000 to 90,000 clones; over 80% were seen once. The germline gives CDR1 KGHSH, CDR2 LQKENI. The CDR3 consists of 19 residues. V shed 6 bases, J shed 1 base, and the junction held 15 bases outside the gene matches. For this clone: Its antigen is undetermined.

The V gene is TRBV18, the J gene TRBJ2-6; 7 positions match TRBD1. Sequencing was carried out using PBMCs. This clonotype originated in a man aged 18-30 years in good health and CMV-seronegative. The CDR3 sequence is CASSRTSGQTLSGANVLTF. DNA of the CDR3: TGTGCCAGCTCTCGCACTTCGGGACAGACATTATCTGGGGCCAACGTCCTGACTTTC.